This T cell receptor beta chain was identified in a study of post-analysis software for immune sequencing data. Study conclusions and caveats: Patients used about 5 TRBV segments, including TRBV5-6, TRBV5-1 and TRBV20-1, more often than controls.

Unique molecular identifiers were built into the TCR beta cDNA libraries. TCRdb redid the calling of the PCR reads with MiXCR, one entry per CDR3 protein. The sample lists fewer than 700,000 distinct CDR3 sequences; about 44% were seen once. The trim removed 7 bases at V and 0 bases at J, leaving 13 bases unmatched. Germline V gene sequence: CDR1 MNHNS, CDR2 SASEGT. CDR3 length: 17 amino acids. Regarding this clonotype: Antigen specificity is unknown.

Sequenced sample: blood. This TCR was sampled from a girl aged 5-17 years with multiple sclerosis. V usage is TRBV6-1 and J usage is TRBJ2-3, with TRBD1 identical over 7 bases. In DNA form, the CDR3 reads TGTGCCAGCATACGAGACAGGGCCTCCTTAAGCACAGATACGCAGTATTTT. Its translation: CASIRDRASLSTDTQYF.